Sequencing of this T cell receptor (beta chain) was carried out in a study of blood T cell repertoires in COVID-19. V was cut by 1 base and J by 5 bases, with 27 bases left in between. The CDR3 length is 20 residues. Germline-derived CDR1 and CDR2 are MGHRA and YSYEKL. The protocol was immunoSEQ multiplex PCR, while the TCRdb copy is restricted to in-frame clones and leaves out a portion. The repertoire holds approximately 74,000 clones, with approximately 90% as singletons. This TCR came from a woman between 55 and 75 years old with active COVID-19. This chain connects TRBV4-1 to TRBJ2-4; a possible D gene is TRBD1 (5 bases). The sequenced material came from peripheral blood. This CDR3 reads CASSQAPMSGHPQEQNIQYF. The CDR3 nucleotides are TGCGCCAGCAGCCAAGCACCAATGAGTGGACATCCTCAAGAGCAAAACATTCAGTACTTC.